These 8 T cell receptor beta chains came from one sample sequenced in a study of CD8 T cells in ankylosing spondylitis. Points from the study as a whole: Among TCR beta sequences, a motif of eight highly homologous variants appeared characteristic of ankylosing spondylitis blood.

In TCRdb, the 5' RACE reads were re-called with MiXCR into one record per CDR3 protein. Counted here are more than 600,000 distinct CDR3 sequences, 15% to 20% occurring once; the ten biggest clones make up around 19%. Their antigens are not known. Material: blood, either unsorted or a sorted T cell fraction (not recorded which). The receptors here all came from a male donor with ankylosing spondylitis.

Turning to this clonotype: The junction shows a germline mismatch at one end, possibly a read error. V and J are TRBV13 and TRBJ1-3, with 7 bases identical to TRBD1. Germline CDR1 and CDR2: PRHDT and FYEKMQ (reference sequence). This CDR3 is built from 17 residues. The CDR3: CPSSFHTGTASGNTIYF. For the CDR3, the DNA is TGTCCCAGCAGCTTCCACACCGGGACAGCTTCTGGAAACACCATATATTTT.

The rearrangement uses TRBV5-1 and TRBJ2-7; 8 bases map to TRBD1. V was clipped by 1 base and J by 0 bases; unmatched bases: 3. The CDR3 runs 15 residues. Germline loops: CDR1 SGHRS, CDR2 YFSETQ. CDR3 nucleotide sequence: TGCGCCAGCAGCTTGATCACAGGGGGCTCCTACGAGCAGTACTTC. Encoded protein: CASSLITGGSYEQYF.

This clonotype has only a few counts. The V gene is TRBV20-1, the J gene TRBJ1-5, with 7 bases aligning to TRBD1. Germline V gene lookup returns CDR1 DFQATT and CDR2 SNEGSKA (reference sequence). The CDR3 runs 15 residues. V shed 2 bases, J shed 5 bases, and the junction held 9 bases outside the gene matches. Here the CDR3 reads CSARTPGTDYQPQHF. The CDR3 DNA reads TGCAGTGCTAGAACTCCCGGGACAGACTATCAGCCCCAGCATTTT.

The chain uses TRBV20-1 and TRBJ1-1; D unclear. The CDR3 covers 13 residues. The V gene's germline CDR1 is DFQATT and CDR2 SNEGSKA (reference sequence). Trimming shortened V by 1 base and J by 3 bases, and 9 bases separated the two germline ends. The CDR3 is CSARVRVDTEAFF. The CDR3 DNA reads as TGCAGTGCTAGAGTGAGGGTGGACACTGAAGCTTTCTTT.

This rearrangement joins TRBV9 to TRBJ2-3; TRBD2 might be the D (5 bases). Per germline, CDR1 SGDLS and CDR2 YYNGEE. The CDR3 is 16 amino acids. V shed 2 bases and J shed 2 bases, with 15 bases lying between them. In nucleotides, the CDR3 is TGTGCCAGCAGCGTTTCCCCTAGCAGCTACACAGATACGCAGTATTTT. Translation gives CASSVSPSSYTDTQYF.

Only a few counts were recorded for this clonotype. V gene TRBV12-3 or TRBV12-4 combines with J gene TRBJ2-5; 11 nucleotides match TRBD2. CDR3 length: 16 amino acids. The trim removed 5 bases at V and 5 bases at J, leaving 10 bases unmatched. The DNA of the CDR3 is TGTGCCAGCAGTCGAAATAGCGGGGGGGCTTGGGAGACCCAGTACTTC. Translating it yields CASSRNSGGAWETQYF.

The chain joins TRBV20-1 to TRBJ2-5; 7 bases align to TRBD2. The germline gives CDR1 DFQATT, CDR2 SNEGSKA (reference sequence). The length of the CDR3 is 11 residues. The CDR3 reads CSAGRIETQYF. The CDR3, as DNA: TGCAGCGCCGGGAGGATAGAGACCCAGTACTTC.

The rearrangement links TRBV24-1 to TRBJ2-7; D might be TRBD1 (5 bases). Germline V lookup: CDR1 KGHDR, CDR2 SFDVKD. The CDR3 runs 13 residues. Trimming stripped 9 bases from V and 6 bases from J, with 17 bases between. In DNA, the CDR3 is TGTGCCACCCAGATAGGGCAGGGTGGCGAGCAGTACTTC. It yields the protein CATQIGQGGEQYF.